The clone carrying this T cell receptor beta chain showed up just once. The data were taken from a study of blood T cell repertoires in COVID-19. The germline V gene encodes CDR1 SGHRS and CDR2 YFSETQ. This CDR3 is 16 amino acids long. J lost 2 bases, V lost 4 bases, and 8 bases had no gene match. Profiling relied on immunoSEQ multiplex PCR, and the TCRdb table lists in-frame clones only, not all of them. The sample lists 140,000 to 150,000 clones; over 75% were seen once. Input material: peripheral blood. The clonotype was recovered from a human donor in a cohort sampled during active COVID-19. The genes are TRBV5-1 and TRBJ2-2; 7 bases match TRBD1. The CDR3 DNA reads TGCGCCAGCAGCCGAACTGGGGACAGAAACACCGGGGAGCTGTTTTTT. This sequence encodes CASSRTGDRNTGELFF.